The next 26 T cell receptor beta chains were all read from a single sample in a study of CD8 T cells in ankylosing spondylitis. Each CDR3 protein is one row after TCRdb ran MiXCR on the 5' RACE reads. The data hold 250,000 to 350,000 distinct CDR3 sequences, with over 15% observed a single time. Input material: blood, either unsorted or a sorted T cell fraction (not recorded which). These receptors were obtained from a male donor with ankylosing spondylitis or in good health (not recorded which).

This clonotype was picked up many times. V and J are TRBV20-1 and TRBJ2-3; TRBD1 agrees at 8 bases. Trimming cost V 0 bases and J 6 bases; bases outside gene matches: 8. The CDR3 contains 15 residues. The V gene's germline CDR1 is DFQATT and CDR2 SNEGSKA (reference sequence). The CDR3 sequence: CSARDPWTGTDTQYF. The CDR3 DNA follows: TGCAGTGCTAGAGATCCCTGGACAGGGACCGATACGCAGTATTTT.

V gene TRBV15 combines with J gene TRBJ2-5, with 7 bases that match TRBD2. Trimming at V came to 4 bases and at J to 5 bases, leaving 10 bases not matched to a gene. This CDR3 is 15 amino acids long. CDR1 LNHNV and CDR2 YYDKDF come from the germline V gene (reference sequence). The CDR3 sequence is CATSTIGGGDETQYF. The CDR3, as DNA: TGTGCCACCAGCACCATCGGGGGAGGGGACGAGACCCAGTACTTC.

This clonotype has only one observation. This chain uses TRBV25-1 with TRBJ2-2; D is unresolved. CDR1 and CDR2 (germline): MGHDK, SYGVNS. There are 14 residues in the CDR3. Trimming removed 6 bases from V and 5 bases from J, with 13 bases in between. For the CDR3, the DNA is TGTGCCAGCAGCCAGTCCCCACCTACCGGGGAGCTGTTTTTT. Residues: CASSQSPPTGELFF.

The V and J genes are TRBV7-2 and TRBJ2-3; D unclear. The germline gives CDR1 SGHTA, CDR2 FQGNSA. V lost 5 bases and J lost 7, with 16 bases in between. The CDR3 extends over 14 amino acids. CDR3 loop: CASSPLSSPNTQYF. The CDR3 DNA reads as TGTGCCAGCAGCCCCCTATCCTCCCCGAATACGCAGTATTTT.

This chain uses TRBV7-6 with TRBJ2-7; 11 bases align to TRBD2. The V gene end was trimmed by 5 bases and the J gene end by 3 bases; junction bases not matched to a gene: 3. This CDR3 comprises 14 residues. The germline CDR1 and CDR2 sequences are SGHVS and FNYEAQ. The CDR3 sequence is CASSHGTSGYEQYV. In DNA form, the CDR3 reads TGTGCCAGCAGCCACGGGACTAGCGGCTACGAGCAGTACGTC.

The gene calls are TRBV5-1 and TRBJ2-2, with D possibly TRBD1 on 5 matching bases. The CDR3 is made up of 14 amino acids. Between the trimmed V and J ends, which lost 4 bases and 4 bases, there was a span of 11 bases. Per the germline V gene, CDR1 is SGHRS and CDR2 is YFSETQ. The CDR3 sequence is CASSITGVTGELFF. The DNA of the CDR3 is TGCGCCAGCAGCATAACAGGAGTCACCGGGGAGCTGTTTTTT.

The chain links TRBV20-1 to TRBJ2-1; D is unclear. The CDR3 sequence is 13 residues long. The germline gives CDR1 DFQATT, CDR2 SNEGSKA (reference sequence). V lost 4 bases to trimming and J lost 6 bases, with 13 bases between them. The CDR3 protein is CSAKKVGSNEQFF. CDR3 bases: TGCAGTGCTAAAAAGGTTGGAAGCAATGAGCAGTTCTTC.

This sequence joins TRBV12-3 or TRBV12-4 and TRBJ2-1, with a weak D call TRBD1 (6 bases). V was shortened by 3 bases and J by 3 bases, with 15 bases between the two germline ends. This CDR3 contains 16 residues. CDR3 DNA sequence: TGTGCCAGCAGTTTCGGACAGTCGGTAGGCTACAATGAGCAGTTCTTC. Amino acids: CASSFGQSVGYNEQFF.

The chain carries TRBV7-2 and TRBJ1-1; 9 bases are shared with TRBD1. The germline V gene has CDR1 SGHTA and CDR2 FQGNSA. The CDR3 length is 16 residues. The V and J ends lost 5 bases and 0 bases, in that order; junction bases with no gene match: 7. The chain's CDR3 is CASSRQGGIVNTEAFF. CDR3 in DNA: TGTGCCAGCAGCCGACAGGGGGGTATTGTGAACACTGAAGCTTTCTTT.

This chain joins TRBV10-1 and TRBJ2-3; maybe TRBD2 (5 bases). The CDR3 has 17 amino acids. V dropped 9 bases and J dropped 0 bases, with 22 bases sitting between them. Germline CDR1 WNHNN, CDR2 SYGVQD (reference sequence). In nucleotides, the CDR3 is TGCGCCAGGTTGGAGGCCCCGGACGCATCTAGCACAGATACGCAGTATTTT. It translates to CARLEAPDASSTDTQYF.

This clonotype was found a few times. This rearrangement joins TRBV28 to TRBJ1-5; a weak D match, TRBD1 (5 bases). Germline values: CDR1 MDHEN, CDR2 SYDVKM. Trimming took off 2 bases at V and 6 bases at J, with 8 bases between the two ends. The CDR3 is 13 amino acids. This CDR3 reads CASSLPGIQPQHF. The CDR3 nucleotides are TGTGCCAGCAGTTTACCAGGGATTCAGCCCCAGCATTTT. The full variable domain, with the rest looked up from reference TRBV28 and TRBJ1-5, is DVKVTQSSRYLVKRTGEKVFLECVQDMDHENMFWYRQDPGLGLRLIYFSYDVKMKEKGDIPEGYSVSREKKERFSLILESASTNQTSMYLCASSLPGIQPQHFGDGTRLSIL.

The V gene is TRBV2, the J gene TRBJ2-5, with unresolved D. Trimming removed 7 bases at V and 1 base at J, with 16 bases between. Germline CDR1 reads SNHLY; CDR2 reads FYNNEI. The length of the CDR3 is 15 residues. The CDR3 is CASTGSSRTQETQYF. Here the CDR3 DNA reads TGTGCCAGCACCGGAAGTTCCCGGACCCAAGAGACCCAGTACTTC.

The sample holds a few counts of this clonotype. The chain couples TRBV20-1 to TRBJ2-7; 10 nucleotides match TRBD2. J lost 4 bases, V lost 2 bases, and 8 bases had no gene match. This CDR3 is built from 15 residues. Germline V gives CDR1 DFQATT, CDR2 SNEGSKA (reference sequence). CDR3 loop: CSARSSAGGLYEQYV. CDR3 bases: TGCAGTGCTAGAAGTTCAGCGGGGGGGCTTTACGAGCAGTACGTC.

V and J are TRBV12-3 or TRBV12-4 and TRBJ1-5; TRBD1 might be the D (6 bases). Trimming pared 5 bases from V and 3 bases from J, leaving 11 bases between. The CDR3 runs 14 residues. The CDR3 DNA sequence: TGTGCCAGCAGTACAGGACAGCACAATCAGCCCCAGCATTTT. Its protein product is CASSTGQHNQPQHF.

There are a few counts of this clonotype. V gene TRBV12-3 or TRBV12-4 combines with J gene TRBJ2-1, with D unclear. The CDR3 is 11 amino acids. Trimming pared 7 bases from V and 6 bases from J, leaving 7 bases between. For the CDR3, the DNA is TGTGCCAGCACCGACCTCAATGAGCAGTTCTTC. Protein: CASTDLNEQFF.

The chain has TRBV12-3 or TRBV12-4 and TRBJ1-1; 10 bases line up with TRBD1. V shed 2 bases, J shed 4 bases, and the junction held 7 bases outside the gene matches. This CDR3 is 16 amino acids long. This CDR3 is CASSLPGQGRFTEAFF. The CDR3 DNA reads as TGTGCCAGCAGTTTACCGGGACAGGGGCGCTTCACTGAAGCTTTCTTT.

In this sample, this clonotype turned up many times. V and J are TRBV5-1 and TRBJ1-5; TRBD1 agrees at 11 bases. The CDR3 is 15 residues long. The V segment lost 0 bases and the J segment 10 bases; nucleotides outside the gene matches: 6. Germline V gives CDR1 SGHRS, CDR2 YFSETQ. The CDR3 coding sequence is TGCGCCAGCAGCTTGGCGGGACAGGGGGGTGAACCCCAGCATTTT. Amino acid sequence: CASSLAGQGGEPQHF. Combining the CDR3 with reference TRBV5-1 and TRBJ1-5 gives the whole variable domain KAGVTQTPRYLIKTRGQQVTLSCSPISGHRSVSWYQQTPGQGLQFLFEYFSETQRNKGNFPGRFSGRQFSNSRSEMNVSTLELGDSALYLCASSLAGQGGEPQHFGDGTRLSIL.

The V call is TRBV28, the J call TRBJ1-2; no clear D. V was clipped by 6 bases and J by 7 bases, with 9 bases between them. Germline V lookup: CDR1 MDHEN, CDR2 SYDVKM. CDR3 length equals 11 residues. The CDR3 bases are TGTGCCAGCAGACTTGGCGGTGGCTACACCTTC. Translating gives CASRLGGGYTF.

This clonotype was picked up a small number of times. The chain combines TRBV2 with TRBJ2-5; D not resolved. Trimming left V 4 bases short and J 2 bases short, with 11 bases between. Germline V gene lookup returns CDR1 SNHLY and CDR2 FYNNEI. The CDR3 is 14 amino acids. The CDR3 loop is CASSAVTPQETQYF. CDR3 DNA: TGTGCCAGCAGTGCCGTGACACCTCAAGAGACCCAGTACTTC.

This clonotype was counted a few times. The CDR3 protein is CASSLDRQNEKLFF. The CDR3 nucleotides read TGTGCCAGCAGCCTGGACAGACAGAATGAAAAACTGTTTTTT. The V gene is TRBV6-1, the J gene TRBJ1-4, with D perhaps TRBD1 (6 bases). V lost 6 bases and J lost 5, with 13 bases in between. Germline V gene data show CDR1 as MNHNS and CDR2 as SASEGT. The length of the CDR3 is 14 residues.

This clonotype was seen ten or more times. The chain joins TRBV29-1 to TRBJ2-1; D not certain. The CDR3 contains 12 residues. In germline, CDR1 is SQVTM, CDR2 ANQGSEA. V dropped 8 bases and J dropped 2 bases, with 10 bases sitting between them. CDR3 coding DNA: TGCAGCCAGCAGGCCGCCTACAATGAGCAGTTCTTC. Its protein is CSQQAAYNEQFF.

This chain joins TRBV19 and TRBJ2-6; D is ambiguous. The V end lost 1 base, the J end lost 0 bases, and 4 bases lay between the germline ends. The CDR3 totals 15 residues. CDR1 and CDR2 from the germline V gene are LNHDA and SQIVND (reference sequence). The CDR3 spells CASSIATSGANVLTF. The CDR3 nucleotides are TGTGCCAGTAGTATAGCCACCTCTGGGGCCAACGTCCTGACTTTC. Full variable domain (outside the CDR3, taken from reference TRBV19 and TRBJ2-6): DGGITQSPKYLFRKEGQNVTLSCEQNLNHDAMYWYRQDPGQGLRLIYYSQIVNDFQKGDIAEGYSVSREKKESFPLTVTSAQKNPTAFYLCASSIATSGANVLTFGAGSRLTVL.

CDR3 bases: TGTGCCAGCAGCTTAAGGGCCTCTGGAGGCAATCAGCCCCAGCATTTT. Its protein product is CASSLRASGGNQPQHF. The chain joins TRBV7-6 to TRBJ1-5; D gene ambiguous. The CDR3 sequence is 16 residues long. Germline lookup yields CDR1 SGHVS and CDR2 FNYEAQ. The V gene lost 2 bases and the J gene lost 2 bases, with 13 bases spanning the gap.

This chain links TRBV20-1 with TRBJ1-2; no reliable D call. V dropped 6 bases and J dropped 4 bases, with 15 bases sitting between them. CDR3 length: 13 residues. Germline CDR1 and CDR2: DFQATT and SNEGSKA (reference sequence). The CDR3 bases are TGCAGTGCCCCCGATCCGTTTTCCTATGGCTACACCTTC. It is translated as CSAPDPFSYGYTF.

The chain employs TRBV12-3 or TRBV12-4 and TRBJ1-6, with 10 bases fitting TRBD1. The CDR3 length is 15 residues. With 3 bases clipped from V and 15 bases from J, the junction kept 11 bases outside the gene matches. The DNA of the CDR3 is TGTGCCAGCAGTTTTGGGGACAGGGGTTGGCCACGCCTCCACTTT. Protein sequence: CASSFGDRGWPRLHF.

Only a few counts were recorded for this clonotype. This rearrangement joins TRBV2 to TRBJ2-1, with TRBD2 matching 10 bases. Germline V CDR1 and CDR2: SNHLY, FYNNEI. Trimming removed 1 base from V and 8 bases from J; junction bases left unmatched: 5. The CDR3 extends over 15 amino acids. The CDR3 nucleotides are TGTGCCAGCAGTGAAGTGGGGCTAGCGGGAGATGAGCAGTTCTTC. This encodes CASSEVGLAGDEQFF.